Listed here are 7 T cell receptor beta chains from one sample, sequenced in a study of glioma-infiltrating T cells. TCR alpha and beta CDR3 regions were amplified from RNA using iRepertoire nested multiplex PCR. MiXCR was run by TCRdb on the multiplex PCR reads, yielding one entry per CDR3 protein. The table has 300,000 to 450,000 distinct CDR3 sequences, more than 35% seen once. Sequences were obtained from glioma tissue, nonneoplastic brain tissue, or PBMCs (not recorded which). Receptor source: a human donor with low-grade glioma or glioblastoma, undergoing nonglioma brain surgery, or in good health (not recorded which).

The genes are TRBV7-6 and TRBJ1-2, with D possibly being TRBD1 (6 bases). The germline gives CDR1 SGHVS, CDR2 FNYEAQ. This CDR3 contains 15 residues. The germline V and J ends were trimmed by 0 bases and 3 bases, with 11 bases remaining between them. The CDR3 sequence is CASSLAPGQYYGYTF. DNA of the CDR3: TGTGCCAGCAGCTTAGCGCCGGGACAATACTATGGCTACACCTTC.

Note on this clonotype: This may arise from a read error, as a much more abundant clone is one base away. The chain has TRBV6-5 and TRBJ1-1, with 7 bases aligning to TRBD1. The CDR3 totals 17 residues. Germline V gene lookup returns CDR1 MNHEY and CDR2 SVGAGI. The CDR3 DNA sequence: TGTGCCAGCAGTTGCACCGTCATAAGGGGGCTGCGGACTGAAGCTCTCTTT. This encodes CASSCTVIRGLRTEALF.

On this clonotype itself: A read error may produce the germline difference seen at one junction end. The V call is TRBV28, the J call TRBJ2-1; 8 nucleotides agree with TRBD2. The CDR3 is 17 residues long. The germline V gene encodes CDR1 MDHEN and CDR2 SYDVKM. The CDR3 loop is CASSLWSIEREYNELFF. The DNA of the CDR3 is TGTGCCAGCAGTTTATGGTCGATCGAGCGGGAGTACAATGAGCTGTTCTTC.

J is TRBJ2-2 and V is TRBV20-1, with unresolved D. The length of the CDR3 is 11 residues. The V gene lost 2 bases and the J gene lost 8 bases, with 6 bases spanning the gap. Germline CDR1 is DFQATT and CDR2 is SNEGSKA (reference sequence). The CDR3 sequence is CSARRSGELFF. In nucleotides, the CDR3 is TGCAGTGCTAGAAGGAGTGGGGAGCTGTTTTTT.

The sample holds a few counts of this clonotype. The chain recombines TRBV20-1 with TRBJ1-2; the D is unclear. The CDR3 is 12 amino acids. Trimming took off 0 bases at V and 8 bases at J, with 10 bases between the two ends. Looked up from germline, CDR1 is DFQATT and CDR2 is SNEGSKA (reference sequence). CDR3 residues: CSARDPSEGYTF. The CDR3 nucleotides read TGCAGTGCTAGAGACCCCAGCGAGGGCTACACCTTC.

This clonotype was detected a few times. The chain combines TRBV10-3 with TRBJ1-5, with D tentatively TRBD1 (6 bases). The CDR3 is 16 residues long. The V and J ends lost 2 bases and 0 bases respectively, with 11 bases between them. Germline V gives CDR1 ENHRY, CDR2 SYGVKD. CDR3 bases: TGTGCCATCAGTGAGCAGGGGCAAGCTAGCAATCAGCCCCAGCATTTT. Its protein is CAISEQGQASNQPQHF.

In regard to this clonotype: This sequence may be a read error, since a much larger clone differs from it by one base. The chain has TRBV5-1 and TRBJ2-1; 8 bases map to TRBD1. Germline V gene sequence: CDR1 SGHRS, CDR2 YFSETQ. The CDR3 has 15 residues. CDR3 in amino acids: CASSISGTGYNEQLF. The CDR3 DNA follows: TGCGCCAGCAGCATTTCCGGGACAGGATACAATGAGCAGCTCTTC.